This T cell receptor beta chain was recorded in a study of blood T cell repertoires in COVID-19. Study-level information: PBMCs, B-cell-depleted T cells, or T cells provided the cDNA or gDNA that made up the material.

The table came from immunoSEQ multiplex PCR; TCRdb's copy has only in-frame clones and leaves some out. The sample comprises 340,000 or so clones, 86% of which are singletons, and 3.5% to 4.5% rests with the top ten. The sequencing sample was made of PBMCs or T cells enriched from blood (not recorded which). This TCR was sampled from a woman between 35 and 50 years old with acute COVID-19.

The CDR3 loop is CASSLTSGSYEQYF. CDR3 sequence (DNA): TGTGCCAGCAGCTTGACTAGCGGTTCCTACGAGCAGTACTTC. The V call is TRBV13, the J call TRBJ2-7, with 9 nucleotides matching TRBD2. The CDR3 is made up of 14 amino acids. V was clipped by 3 bases and J by 1 base; unmatched bases: 1. Germline assignment: CDR1 PRHDT and CDR2 FYEKMQ (reference sequence).